A selection of T cell receptor beta chains follows, all from one sample in a study of graft-versus-host responses after intestinal transplantation. Assay: immunoSEQ multiplex PCR; the TCRdb copy retains only in-frame clones and omits some. The sample carries under 20,000 clones, 35% to 40% recorded once. This sample comprised alloreactive CD4+ T cells from a mixed lymphocyte reaction culture, obtained before intestinal transplant. The receptors stem from a human patient who received an intestinal transplant. Both conserved end residues are part of each CDR3. Fields, in order: J gene, V gene, clone size, D gene, CDR3 protein, CDR3 DNA. D genes are given only for firm matches. Clone size is stated in some rows and not others, as once, few, many or a class when expanded.

>TRBJ2-2|TRBV27|NA|NA
CASKRQGGTGELFF
TGTGCCAGCAAAAGGCAGGGCGGCACCGGGGAGCTGTTTTTT
>TRBJ1-1|TRBV15|few|NA
CATSRDLRGAEAFF
TGTGCCACCAGCAGAGATCTCCGGGGCGCTGAAGCTTTCTTT
>TRBJ1-5|TRBV4-1|NA|NA
CASSPRGQSNQPQHF
TGCGCCAGCAGCCCCCGTGGGCAGAGCAATCAGCCCCAGCATTTT
>TRBJ2-5|TRBV5-6|few|NA
CASSLARGAQYF
TGTGCCAGCAGCTTGGCCCGCGGGGCCCAGTACTTC
>TRBJ1-2|TRBV11-2|once|NA
CASSLIRTYGYTF
TGTGCCAGCAGCTTAATTAGGACTTATGGCTACACCTTC
>TRBJ2-1|TRBV5-1|once|NA
CASSLAGKNSYNEQFF
TGCGCCAGCAGCTTGGCGGGTAAAAATAGCTACAATGAGCAGTTCTTC
>TRBJ2-5|TRBV7-6|NA|TRBD2
CASSLEDSGGAGTQYF
TGTGCCAGCAGCTTAGAGGATAGCGGGGGGGCGGGGACCCAGTACTTC
>TRBJ1-6|TRBV10-1|NA|NA
CASSAHRDRRYSPLHF
TGCGCCAGCAGTGCTCACCGGGACCGCCGGTATTCACCCCTCCACTTT
>TRBJ2-7|TRBV5-6|NA|NA
CASSLVGKQYF
TGTGCCAGCAGCTTGGTGGGTAAGCAGTACTTC
>TRBJ1-2|TRBV6-5|NA|NA
CASSRVRGINYGYTF
TGTGCCAGCAGCCGCGTGAGAGGGATCAACTATGGCTACACCTTC
>TRBJ1-1|TRBV2|few|NA
CASHRPAGNTEAFF
TGTGCCAGCCATAGGCCCGCAGGGAACACTGAAGCTTTCTTT
>TRBJ1-1|TRBV5-6|NA|NA
CASSLRVDTEAFF
TGTGCCAGCAGCTTGAGGGTGGACACTGAAGCTTTCTTT
>TRBJ1-5|TRBV2|NA|NA
CASSERRGQPQHF
TGTGCCAGCAGTGAAAGGAGAGGTCAGCCCCAGCATTTT
>TRBJ2-3|TRBV4-2|NA|TRBD2
CASSQGPTTRGGGTDTQYF
TGTGCCAGCAGCCAAGGCCCCACTACGCGGGGGGGCGGAACAGATACGCAGTATTTT
>TRBJ2-2|TRBV10-3|medium-sized|NA
CATTGAPNTGELFF
TGTGCCACGACGGGGGCGCCGAACACCGGGGAGCTGTTTTTT
>TRBJ1-5|TRBV6-1|few|TRBD1
CASSDPGQVLSQPQHF
TGTGCCAGCAGTGACCCGGGACAGGTATTGAGTCAGCCCCAGCATTTT
>TRBJ2-1|TRBV11-1|NA|NA
CASRPGRQGNEQFF
TGTGCCAGCCGCCCGGGACGCCAGGGGAATGAGCAGTTCTTC
>TRBJ2-7|TRBV6-1|NA|NA
CASSAAPGVPYEQYF
TGTGCCAGCAGTGCCGCCCCGGGAGTTCCCTACGAGCAGTACTTC
>TRBJ2-1|TRBV6-5|few|NA
CASRGSNEQFF
TGTGCCAGCAGAGGCAGCAATGAGCAGTTCTTC
>TRBJ2-3|TRBV6-9|NA|TRBD2
CASPRGGF
TGTGCCAGCCCACGCGGGGGTTTT
>TRBJ1-5|TRBV6-1|few|NA
CASRLRGRQPQHF
TGTGCCAGCAGGTTAAGGGGGAGACAGCCCCAGCATTTT
>TRBJ1-3|TRBV9|medium-sized|NA
CASSPRSRPRENTIYF
TGTGCCAGCAGCCCCCGTTCCCGTCCCAGGGAAAACACCATATATTTT
>TRBJ1-5|TRBV19|medium-sized|TRBD1
CATQGQGGQPQHF
TGTGCCACTCAGGGACAGGGCGGGCAGCCCCAGCATTTT
>TRBJ2-1|TRBV21-1|NA|NA
CASSARAGGRHYNEQFF
TGTGCCAGCAGCGCTCGAGCGGGGGGGCGTCACTACAATGAGCAGTTCTTC
>TRBJ2-5|TRBV11-2|few|NA
CASSLGSWGGETQYF
TGTGCCAGCAGCTTAGGAAGTTGGGGAGGAGAGACCCAGTACTTC
>TRBJ1-2|TRBV7-2|NA|NA
CASSLDSYGYTF
TGTGCCAGCAGCCTGGACAGCTATGGCTACACCTTC
>TRBJ1-5|TRBV6-5|NA|NA
CASARGVRGQPQHF
TGTGCCAGCGCGCGGGGGGTAAGGGGTCAGCCCCAGCATTTT
>TRBJ1-6|TRBV23-1|few|NA
CASSQSKSSYNSPLHF
TGCGCCAGCAGTCAATCCAAAAGCTCCTATAATTCACCCCTCCACTTT
>TRBJ1-2|TRBV9|few|TRBD1
CASSAGGGRLYGYTF
TGTGCCAGCAGCGCAGGGGGGGGCCGTCTTTATGGCTACACCTTC
>TRBJ2-6|TRBV10-3|medium-sized|NA
CAISRTVPSGANVLTF
TGTGCCATCAGCAGGACGGTTCCTTCTGGGGCCAACGTCCTGACTTTC
>TRBJ1-2|TRBV19|NA|NA
CASSPIRDVGYGYTF
TGTGCCAGTAGTCCAATACGGGACGTCGGCTATGGCTACACCTTC
>TRBJ1-2|TRBV30|NA|TRBD1
CAWSAPTGANYGYTF
TGTGCCTGGAGTGCCCCGACAGGGGCGAACTATGGCTACACCTTC
>TRBJ1-2|TRBV5-1|NA|TRBD1
CASRSDTTGVKGYTF
TGCGCCAGCAGGTCTGATACGACAGGGGTTAAGGGCTACACCTTC
>TRBJ2-1|TRBV18|few|TRBD2
CASSLQGLAVGNEQFF
TGTGCCAGCTCACTTCAGGGACTAGCGGTGGGTAATGAGCAGTTCTTC
>TRBJ2-5|TRBV5-1|once|NA
CASSLWGGQRETQYF
TGCGCCAGCAGCTTGTGGGGGGGCCAAAGAGAGACCCAGTACTTC
>TRBJ1-4|TRBV19|medium-sized|NA
CASSERRGGEKLFF
TGTGCCAGTAGTGAACGTAGGGGCGGAGAAAAACTGTTTTTT
>TRBJ1-1|TRBV5-1|few|NA
CASSPRTSITEAFF
TGCGCCAGCAGCCCCCGGACGTCAATCACTGAAGCTTTCTTT
>TRBJ2-7|TRBV7-2|few|TRBD2
CASSLVAGGYEQYF
TGTGCCAGCAGCTTAGTCGCGGGGGGCTACGAGCAGTACTTC
>TRBJ1-3|TRBV6-5|NA|NA
CASSYSFGNTIYF
TGTGCCAGCAGTTACTCCTTTGGAAACACCATATATTTT
>TRBJ2-1|TRBV5-1|few|NA
CASSSPLDSKYNEQFF
TGCGCCAGCAGCTCGCCCCTGGACAGTAAATACAATGAGCAGTTCTTC
>TRBJ2-1|TRBV18|NA|TRBD2
CASSPRDYYNEQFF
TGTGCCAGCTCACCTCGGGACTACTACAATGAGCAGTTCTTC
>TRBJ1-2|TRBV6-1|few|NA
CASSDSLPRPNYGYTF
TGTGCCAGCAGTGACAGTTTGCCCAGGCCTAACTATGGCTACACCTTC
>TRBJ1-4|TRBV27|NA|NA
CASSLGWGPLGEKLFF
TGTGCCAGCAGTTTGGGGTGGGGGCCCCTGGGTGAAAAACTGTTTTTT
>TRBJ1-6|TRBV2|few|NA
CASFDSAYSPLHF
TGTGCCAGTTTTGACAGTGCATATTCACCCCTCCACTTT
>TRBJ2-5|TRBV18|few|NA
CASSPSRVRETQYF
TGTGCCAGCTCACCGAGCAGGGTCCGGGAGACCCAGTACTTC
>TRBJ1-2|TRBV5-1|few|NA
CASSFLIRAGYGYTF
TGCGCCAGCAGCTTCTTAATTAGGGCGGGATATGGCTACACCTTC
>TRBJ2-3|TRBV4-1|once|NA
CASSLTGTYTDTQYF
TGCGCCAGCAGCCTAACCGGGACGTACACAGATACGCAGTATTTT
>TRBJ2-3|TRBV5-1|NA|NA
CASSLAQAHTDTQYF
TGCGCCAGCAGCTTGGCCCAGGCCCACACAGATACGCAGTATTTT
>TRBJ1-1|TRBV5-5|NA|TRBD1
CASSVDRGASRAFF
TGTGCCAGCAGCGTGGACAGGGGGGCATCAAGAGCTTTCTTT
>TRBJ2-1|TRBV6-6|NA|NA
CASSYPENNEQFF
TGTGCCAGCAGTTACCCAGAAAACAATGAGCAGTTCTTC
>TRBJ1-1|TRBV29-1|NA|NA
CSAGNTEAFF
TGCAGCGCAGGAAACACTGAAGCTTTCTTT
>TRBJ1-2|TRBV11-2|NA|NA
CASSLGSGGYTF
TGTGCCAGCAGCTTAGGCTCGGGCGGCTACACCTTC
>TRBJ1-1|TRBV19|few|TRBD1
CASSAQGGIWNTEAFF
TGTGCCAGTAGTGCCCAAGGGGGCATTTGGAACACTGAAGCTTTCTTT
>TRBJ2-5|TRBV10-3|NA|NA
CAISESKGRQETQYF
TGTGCCATCAGTGAGTCGAAGGGACGGCAAGAGACCCAGTACTTC
>TRBJ2-5|TRBV27|NA|TRBD2
CASSLSRTSGSWGTQYF
TGTGCCAGCAGTTTATCGCGGACTAGCGGTTCCTGGGGGACCCAGTACTTC
>TRBJ1-6|TRBV21-1|few|NA
CASSNRQGAVCYNSPLHF
TGTGCCAGCAGCAACAGACAGGGGGCGGTGTGCTATAATTCACCCCTCCACTTT